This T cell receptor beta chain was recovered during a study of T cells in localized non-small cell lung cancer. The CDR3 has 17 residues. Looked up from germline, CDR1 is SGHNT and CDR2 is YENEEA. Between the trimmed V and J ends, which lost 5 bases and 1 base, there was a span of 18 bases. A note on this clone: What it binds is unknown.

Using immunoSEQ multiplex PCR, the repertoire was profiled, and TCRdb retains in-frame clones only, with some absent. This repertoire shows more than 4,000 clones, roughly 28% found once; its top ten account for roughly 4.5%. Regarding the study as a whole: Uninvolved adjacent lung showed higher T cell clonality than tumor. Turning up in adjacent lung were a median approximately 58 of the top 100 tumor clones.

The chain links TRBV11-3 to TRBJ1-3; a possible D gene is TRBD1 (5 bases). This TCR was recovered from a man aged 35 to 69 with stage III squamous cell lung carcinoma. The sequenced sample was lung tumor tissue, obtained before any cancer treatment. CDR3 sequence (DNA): TGTGCCAGCAGCCATGGGCCGAGGGGTCTATCTGGAAACACCATATATTTT. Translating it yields CASSHGPRGLSGNTIYF.